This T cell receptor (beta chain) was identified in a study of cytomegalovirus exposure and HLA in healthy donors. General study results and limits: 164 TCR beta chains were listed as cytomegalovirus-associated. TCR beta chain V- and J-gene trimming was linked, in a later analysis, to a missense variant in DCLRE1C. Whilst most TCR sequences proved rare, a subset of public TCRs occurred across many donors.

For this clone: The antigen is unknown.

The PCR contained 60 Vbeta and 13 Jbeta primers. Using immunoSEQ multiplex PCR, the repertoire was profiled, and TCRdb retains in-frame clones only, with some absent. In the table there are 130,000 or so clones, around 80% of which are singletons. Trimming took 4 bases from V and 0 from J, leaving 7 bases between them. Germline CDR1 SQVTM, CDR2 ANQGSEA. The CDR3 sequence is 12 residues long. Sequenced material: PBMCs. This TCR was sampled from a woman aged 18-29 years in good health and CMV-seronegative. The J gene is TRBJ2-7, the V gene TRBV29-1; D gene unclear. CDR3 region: CSVGSSSYEQYF. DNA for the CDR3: TGCAGCGTTGGATCTAGCTCCTACGAGCAGTACTTC.